Below, one T cell receptor beta chain is given with its context. Its antigen remains unknown. These data belong to a study of shared clonotypes between healthy human individuals. Study outcomes and limitations: Few donors restricted represented genetic and exposure-history diversity.

Everyone who donated was a Caucasian adult who lived in Nashville, Tennessee. At the deep level, the assay was run. In the source study's methods: Quality scores were absent from the junction-only immunoSEQ sequences, so filtering differed. Generated by immunoSEQ multiplex PCR, the TCRdb table keeps only in-frame clones and is missing some. Clone size and the V and J calls come from that table; the DNA yielded D and trimming. This table has over a million clones, roughly 98.5% appearing once. This CDR3 spans 12 amino acids. V lost 3 bases, J lost 6 bases, and 2 bases stayed unmatched. From germline, CDR1 is KGHSH and CDR2 LQKENI.

This clonotype was sampled from a man aged 25 to 40 in good health. V gene TRBV18 combines with J gene TRBJ2-7; the match to TRBD1 covers 7 bases. Sequenced sample: naive CD4+ T cells sorted from blood. Subset specified: CD45RA+ positively selected. The CDR3 reads CASSPNRGEQYF. In DNA, the CDR3 is TGTGCCAGCTCACCTAACAGGGGCGAGCAGTACTTC.